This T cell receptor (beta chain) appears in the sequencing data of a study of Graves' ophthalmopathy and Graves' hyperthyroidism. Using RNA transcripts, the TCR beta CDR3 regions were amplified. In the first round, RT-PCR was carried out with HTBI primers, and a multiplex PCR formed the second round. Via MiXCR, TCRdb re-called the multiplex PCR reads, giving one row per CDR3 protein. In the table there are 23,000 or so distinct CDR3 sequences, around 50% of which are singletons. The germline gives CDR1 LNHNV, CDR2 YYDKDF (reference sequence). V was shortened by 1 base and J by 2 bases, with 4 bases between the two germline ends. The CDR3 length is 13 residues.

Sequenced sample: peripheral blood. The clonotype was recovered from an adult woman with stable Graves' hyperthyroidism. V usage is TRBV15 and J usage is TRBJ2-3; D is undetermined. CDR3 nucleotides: TGTGCCACCAGCAGAGCGAACACAGATACGCAGTATTTT. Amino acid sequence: CATSRANTDTQYF.